This paragraph covers one TCR beta chain sequence. There is no known antigen for this receptor. No qualities accompany the bases; no much larger clone lies one base away. The donors were healthy, HIV-negative adults with no recently reported acute infections or vaccinations. Every donor was a Caucasian adult residing in Nashville, Tennessee, USA. CD4+ T cells were enriched by magnetic negative selection, after which naive cells were positively selected on CD45RA and the negative fraction was taken as the memory subset. Blood was obtained by leukapheresis, after which PBMCs were separated by Ficoll-Histopaque density gradient centrifugation and cryopreserved in liquid nitrogen vapor phase. Analytical flow cytometry was used to check the purity and quantity of every magnetically sorted T cell population. Each sorted fraction had its genomic DNA isolated and then quantified by UV absorbance on a Nanodrop 2000c.

TCR CDR3 regions were amplified from genomic DNA by multiplex PCR using the deep immunoSEQ assay. Extracted genomic DNA from each cell subset was distributed evenly across all wells of several immunoSEQ 96-well plates, and each plate was treated as a replicate. For sorted subsets, each replicate PCR was loaded with approximately 0.2 ug genomic DNA, equivalent to 30,000 to 35,000 T cell genomes. Purified libraries were quantified with a Qubit 3.0 fluorometer, sized on a Bioanalyzer 2100, and re-quantified with the KAPA Library Quantification kit. Every immunoSEQ 96-well plate was sequenced on a dedicated single-read 150-cycle Illumina NextSeq 550 flow cell. The study's own analysis went as follows. Because only junctional sequences without quality scores were contained in the immunoSEQ output, filtering matching that applied to full-length reads could not be performed. Sequences were annotated with PyIR, a Python wrapper for IgBLAST v1.9, and V/J genes and CDR3 were assigned using IMGT germline references. Any read was removed if the V/J assignment was weak (E-value above 1e-6), the CDR3 was missing, or the read contained stop codons, out-of-frame junctions, or ambiguous translated residues. A V3J clonotype was defined by an identical inferred V gene, J gene, and CDR3 amino acid sequence. Percentage overlap between repertoires was computed as shared unique clonotypes divided by the size of the smaller repertoire. Three approaches were used to assess repertoire richness: RTK rarefaction, the Chao1 estimator, and Recon v2.1 estimates of unobserved clonotypes. For all TCRbeta clonotypes obtained by the gDNA method from several donors, generation probabilities were computed with OLGA. The immuneACCESS repertoire file appears here via TCRdb, limited to in-frame rearrangements. These files lack a portion of the clones; in checked studies, under half of the deficit traces to unresolved V genes, and the cause of the others is not known. V, J and clone size are those of that table, while D and trimming were read from the DNA. The sample table lists roughly 2 million clones, roughly 95% of them with a count of one. The top ten hold under 0.15% of the sample.

V is cut by 6 bases and J by 8 bases, and the space between the germline ends is 11 bases. According to the germline V gene (reference sequence), CDR1 reads SEHNR and CDR2 reads FQNEAQ. Counted from cysteine to phenylalanine, this CDR3 has 11 amino acids. The retained sequence is limited to the CDR3, 33 bases, with the frame set at the first base. This sample was included in a study of shared clonotypes between healthy human individuals (dated by TCRdb to 2019 to 2021). Describing the broader study: The cohort included a few men and a couple of women between 18 and 49 years of age. The study deeply sequenced blood TCR repertoires of five healthy adults to estimate repertoire size and the extent of clonotype sharing between individuals. For each donor, three plates each were used for CD4 naive and CD4 memory, two plates were used for CD8 naive, and one plate was used for CD8 memory. To increase sequencing depth and limit assay-specific biases, different laboratories used diverse techniques to prepare libraries and sequence TCR repertoires. Each donor's leukapheresis produced roughly between roughly 0.85 and 10 billion PBMCs.

General study outcomes and caveats: Pairwise subsampling indicated that sequencing depth was expected to affect the degree of clonotype sharing among donors. Only blood was sampled, and tissue TCR repertoires likely differ from those in blood. Even with the large sequencing depth, rarefaction of the sorted-subset datasets indicated that sequencing was incomplete. Because the study included a small number of donors, the genetic and exposure-history diversity represented was limited. Sharing across several donors was observed for 5% to 6.5% of naive CD4, over 3% of naive CD8, over 2% of memory CD4, and roughly 0.43% of memory CD8 clonotypes. Larger estimated clonotype richness was generally found for naive subsets than for memory subsets. Higher generation probabilities were observed for clonotypes shared by all four sorted-subset donors than for non-shared clonotypes.

Sequenced sample: naive CD4+ T cells sorted from blood. Explained via the paper, the cell subset or site label denotes: CD45RA+ positively selected. This sequence originates from a man aged 18 to 29 in good health. The V and J genes are TRBV7-9 and TRBJ2-7; the D gene could be TRBD1 or TRBD2, each one agreeing over 6 bases. The DNA is TGTGCCAGCAGGGAGGGGGACAAGCAGTACTTC. Its protein is CASREGDKQYF. With the portions outside the CDR3 filled from the reference TRBV7-9 and TRBJ2-7 genes, the complete variable region becomes DTGVSQNPRHKITKRGQNVTFRCDPISEHNRLYWYRQTLGQGPEFLTYFQNEAQLEKSRLLSDRFSAERPKGSFSTLEIQRTEQGDSAMYLCASREGDKQYFGPGTRLTVT.